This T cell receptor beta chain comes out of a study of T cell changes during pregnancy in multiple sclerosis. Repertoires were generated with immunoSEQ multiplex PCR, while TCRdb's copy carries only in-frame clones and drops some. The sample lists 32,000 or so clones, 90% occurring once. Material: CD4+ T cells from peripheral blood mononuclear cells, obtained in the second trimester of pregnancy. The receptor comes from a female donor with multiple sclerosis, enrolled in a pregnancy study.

In nucleotides, the CDR3 is TGTGCCAGCAGCCCAGGGGGCGCAACTGGAAATGAGCAGTTCTTC. It yields the protein CASSPGGATGNEQFF. The chain links TRBV7-3 to TRBJ2-1, with TRBD1 matching 8 bases. The CDR3 loop spans 15 amino acids. The germline V gene has CDR1 SGHTA and CDR2 FQGTGA. After removal of 5 bases from V and 7 bases from J, the junction contained 10 bases not matched to a gene.